This entry lists 26 T cell receptor beta chains sequenced from one sample in a study of cytomegalovirus exposure and HLA in healthy donors. It was with 60 Vbeta and 13 Jbeta primers that the PCR ran. Some clones are missing from TCRdb's copy, which holds only in-frame ones; the method was immunoSEQ multiplex PCR. This sample has some 150,000 clones; 76% occur once, and the top ten carry under 2%. Material: PBMCs. The receptors shown here come from a female donor in good health and CMV-seropositive.

This clone came up a few times. The V and J genes are TRBV19 and TRBJ1-1, with no clear D. Germline assignment: CDR1 LNHDA and CDR2 SQIVND (reference sequence). There are 12 residues in the CDR3. V lost 3 bases to trimming and J lost 1 base, with 3 bases between them. In DNA form, the CDR3 reads TGTGCCAGTAGTATCGGGAACACTGAAGCTTTCTTT. Translated: CASSIGNTEAFF.

This chain links TRBV6-1 with TRBJ1-5; the match to TRBD1 covers 7 bases. CDR3 size: 16 residues. The V gene's germline CDR1 is MNHNS and CDR2 SASEGT. After removal of 3 bases from V and 7 bases from J, the junction contained 12 bases not matched to a gene. The CDR3 loop reads CASSDSLQGGNQPQHF. As DNA, the CDR3 is TGTGCCAGCAGTGACAGCCTCCAGGGGGGAAACCAGCCCCAGCATTTT.

This clone has a handful of counts. The chain links TRBV18 to TRBJ2-1; 7 positions agree with TRBD2. The CDR3 contains 19 residues. Germline CDR1 and CDR2: KGHSH and LQKENI. J was trimmed by 3 bases and V by 2 bases; bases with no gene match: 16. DNA for the CDR3: TGTGCCAGCTCACCAAGAGGTTCCGGTGAGACTAGCTTCTACAATGAGCAGTTCTTC. This encodes CASSPRGSGETSFYNEQFF.

V and J are TRBV30 and TRBJ2-5; D may be TRBD2 (5 bases). This CDR3 contains 14 residues. CDR1 and CDR2 from the germline V gene are GTSNPN and SVGIG (reference sequence). V lost 3 bases and J lost 4, with 15 bases in between. The CDR3 protein is CAWRGSPIGETQYF. In nucleotides, the CDR3 is TGTGCCTGGAGGGGGAGCCCCATCGGAGAGACCCAGTACTTC.

This chain joins TRBV7-6 and TRBJ2-7, with TRBD1 matching 9 bases. CDR3 length equals 15 residues. The ends lost 1 base at V and 7 bases at J; junction bases unmatched: 8. CDR1 is SGHVS and CDR2 is FNYEAQ in the germline V gene. This CDR3 reads CASSLEQGAMREQYF. Written as DNA, the CDR3 is TGTGCCAGCAGCTTAGAACAGGGGGCGATGCGGGAGCAGTACTTC.

This chain joins TRBV5-6 and TRBJ1-6, with D perhaps matching TRBD1 (5 bases). Germline V lookup: CDR1 SGHDT, CDR2 YYEEEE. The CDR3 totals 15 residues. Trimming shortened V by 4 bases and J by 4 bases, and 12 bases separated the two germline ends. The CDR3 bases are TGTGCCAGCAGCCTACTCGGGGGATATAATTCACCCCTCCACTTT. Amino acids: CASSLLGGYNSPLHF.

The chain links TRBV9 to TRBJ2-1; TRBD2 matches 11 bases. CDR1 and CDR2 from the germline V gene are SGDLS and YYNGEE. The CDR3 sequence is 15 residues long. Trimming at V came to 3 bases and at J to 4 bases, leaving 3 bases not matched to a gene. The CDR3 reads CASSGLAGRYNEQFF. The CDR3 nucleotides read TGTGCCAGCAGCGGACTAGCGGGGCGATACAATGAGCAGTTCTTC.

This chain uses TRBV5-4 with TRBJ1-4; D might be TRBD1 (5 bases). CDR1 and CDR2 (germline): SGHNT, YYREEE (reference sequence). CDR3 length: 13 residues. With 0 bases removed from V and 6 bases from J, the gap between germline ends came to 6 bases. The CDR3 here is CASSLGGDEKLFF. DNA for the CDR3: TGTGCCAGCAGCTTGGGGGGGGATGAAAAACTGTTTTTT.

The V gene is TRBV19, the J gene TRBJ2-7; 9 nucleotides match TRBD1. The CDR3 has 14 residues. The junction had 1 base not matched to a gene; V was cut back by 4 bases and J by 0 bases. Germline CDR1 is LNHDA and CDR2 is SQIVND (reference sequence). The CDR3 reads CASSTTGGSYEQYF. The CDR3 DNA reads TGTGCCAGTAGTACGACAGGGGGCTCCTACGAGCAGTACTTC.

A few counts support this clone. This chain connects TRBV5-1 to TRBJ2-5; TRBD2 matches at 14 bases. Per the germline V gene, CDR1 is SGHRS and CDR2 is YFSETQ. The V segment lost 2 bases and the J segment 1 base; nucleotides outside the gene matches: 4. The CDR3 has 17 residues. The CDR3 reads CASSLAGTSGGQETQYF. The CDR3 DNA follows: TGCGCCAGCAGCTTAGCAGGGACTAGCGGGGGCCAAGAGACCCAGTACTTC.

This clone was detected a few times. J is TRBJ2-5 and V is TRBV7-3; TRBD2 aligns across 10 bases. J was trimmed by 4 bases and V by 8 bases; bases with no gene match: 4. Germline V lookup: CDR1 SGHTA, CDR2 FQGTGA. The CDR3 totals 13 residues. This CDR3 is CASSSSGRETQYF. CDR3 sequence (DNA): TGTGCCAGCTCCTCTAGCGGGAGAGAGACCCAGTACTTC. Full variable domain (outside the CDR3, taken from reference TRBV7-3 and TRBJ2-5): GAGVSQTPSNKVTEKGKYVELRCDPISGHTALYWYRQSLGQGPEFLIYFQGTGAADDSGLPNDRFFAVRPEGSVSTLKIQRTERGDSAVYLCASSSSGRETQYFGPGTRLLVL.

The V and J genes are TRBV5-4 and TRBJ2-2, with TRBD1 as a possible D gene (6 bases). The V end lost 1 base, the J end lost 5 bases, and 9 bases lay between the germline ends. Germline-derived CDR1 and CDR2 are SGHNT and YYREEE (reference sequence). The length of the CDR3 is 14 residues. As DNA, the CDR3 is TGTGCCAGCAGCTTGACAGGGACGACCGGGGAGCTGTTTTTT. Encoded protein: CASSLTGTTGELFF.

The V gene is TRBV4-2, the J gene TRBJ2-5, with TRBD2 matching over 11 bases. The J call may be faulty, since TRBJ2-7 better matches the DNA end. The CDR3 runs to 18 residues. The germline gives CDR1 LGHNA, CDR2 YNFKEQ. CDR3 in amino acids: CASSQKLAGDHSAYEQYF. The DNA of the CDR3 is TGTGCCAGCAGCCAAAAACTAGCGGGAGACCATTCGGCCTACGAGCAGTACTTC.

The J gene is TRBJ2-7, the V gene TRBV9; no clear D gene. V was trimmed by 0 bases and J by 3 bases, leaving 7 bases between them. This CDR3 region has 13 residues. Germline values: CDR1 SGDLS, CDR2 YYNGEE. DNA of the CDR3: TGTGCCAGCAGCGTAGGCCCAGACTACGAGCAGTACTTC. Amino acids: CASSVGPDYEQYF.

This clone has more than one count but fewer than ten. The chain is built from TRBV9 and TRBJ1-6, with 7 bases fitting TRBD1. The CDR3 is made up of 15 amino acids. Germline V gene sequence: CDR1 SGDLS, CDR2 YYNGEE. Unmatched junction bases numbered 4, after V lost 0 bases and J lost 7 bases. This CDR3 is CASSVAGTVNSPLHF. CDR3 nucleotide sequence: TGTGCCAGCAGCGTAGCAGGGACAGTGAATTCACCCCTCCACTTT.

The chain is built from TRBV4-1 and TRBJ2-1, with 8 bases identical to TRBD1. Germline V lookup: CDR1 MGHRA, CDR2 YSYEKL. The CDR3 extends over 16 amino acids. Germline trimming cut 3 bases from V and 7 bases from J; bases unmatched to any gene: 11. The CDR3 nucleotides are TGCGCCAGCAGCCACCCCAGCAGGGGGCGAGGAAATGAGCAGTTCTTC. It translates to CASSHPSRGRGNEQFF.

CDR3 DNA: TGTGCCAGCTCCTGGACAGGAGCGGAAAAACTGTTTTTT. Translation: CASSWTGAEKLFF. V is TRBV6-5 and J is TRBJ1-4; 7 bases fit TRBD1. Looked up from germline, CDR1 is MNHEY and CDR2 is SVGAGI. J lost 8 bases, V lost 8 bases, and 8 bases had no gene match. CDR3 length: 13 residues.

CDR3 nucleotide sequence: TGTGCCAGTAGTAAGACTAGCGGGAGGGTCTACAATGAGCAGTTCTTC. Amino acid sequence: CASSKTSGRVYNEQFF. The chain employs TRBV19 and TRBJ2-1, with 14 bases identical to TRBD2. Germline-derived CDR1 and CDR2 are LNHDA and SQIVND (reference sequence). CDR3 length equals 16 residues. The V segment lost 4 bases and the J segment 3 bases; nucleotides outside the gene matches: 2.

The rearrangement joins TRBV5-5 to TRBJ2-7, with D uncertain. Germline assignment: CDR1 SGHKS and CDR2 YYEKEE (reference sequence). The CDR3 extends over 12 amino acids. V lost 4 bases and J lost 3, with 8 bases in between. The CDR3 reads CASSISSYEQYF. CDR3 nucleotide sequence: TGTGCCAGCAGCATCTCGAGCTACGAGCAGTACTTC.

The chain employs TRBV18 and TRBJ1-1; D gene unclear. The CDR3 is 13 residues long. The ends were cut back, 5 bases at V and 3 bases at J, with 10 bases in the middle. CDR1 KGHSH and CDR2 LQKENI come from the germline V gene. In nucleotides, the CDR3 is TGTGCCAGCTCATTCGGACTGGACACTGAAGCTTTCTTT. The encoded protein is CASSFGLDTEAFF.

This chain links TRBV18 with TRBJ2-7, with TRBD2 matching over 10 bases. Germline V gene sequence: CDR1 KGHSH, CDR2 LQKENI. Losses at the gene ends were 3 bases for V and 0 bases for J; bases not matched to a gene: 5. CDR3 length equals 16 residues. CDR3 loop: CASSPISSGSSYEQYF. The CDR3 bases are TGTGCCAGCTCACCCATATCTAGCGGGAGCTCCTACGAGCAGTACTTC.

This clone was counted a few times. The rearrangement joins TRBV4-1 to TRBJ2-7; possible D gene TRBD1, 5 bases. Trimming cost V 1 base and J 3 bases, with 19 bases left between them. The germline V gene encodes CDR1 MGHRA and CDR2 YSYEKL. The CDR3 extends over 17 amino acids. The CDR3 DNA follows: TGCGCCAGCAGCCAAGTAAATATTTGGGGCGTCAGCTACGAGCAGTACTTC. Translated: CASSQVNIWGVSYEQYF.

This clone has just a few counts. The V call is TRBV7-9, the J call TRBJ1-1, with TRBD1 as a possible D gene (5 bases). Trimming took 5 bases from V and 3 from J, leaving 10 bases between them. The CDR3 has 13 residues. Germline V lookup: CDR1 SEHNR, CDR2 FQNEAQ (reference sequence). The CDR3 nucleotides read TGTGCCAGCAGCCCCGGGGGGGACACTGAAGCTTTCTTT. This translates into CASSPGGDTEAFF.

The genes are TRBV5-1 and TRBJ2-5, with D possibly TRBD2 on 5 matching bases. CDR1 is SGHRS and CDR2 is YFSETQ in the germline V gene. The CDR3 is 14 residues long. Trimming pared 0 bases from V and 5 bases from J, leaving 11 bases between. The DNA for the CDR3 is TGCGCCAGCAGCTTGGTAGGGTCGGGGGAGACCCAGTACTTC. Amino acid sequence: CASSLVGSGETQYF.

In this sample, this clone turned up once. This rearrangement joins TRBV9 to TRBJ2-7; a weak D match, TRBD2 (6 bases). V dropped 3 bases and J dropped 6 bases, with 16 bases sitting between them. This CDR3 is 14 amino acids long. Looked up from germline, CDR1 is SGDLS and CDR2 is YYNGEE. CDR3 residues: CASSGEAGAGEQYF. CDR3 DNA sequence: TGTGCCAGCAGCGGGGAGGCGGGTGCGGGCGAGCAGTACTTC.

The chain combines TRBV5-4 with TRBJ1-2; weak D call: TRBD1 (6 bases). The CDR3 consists of 15 residues. Trimming pared 0 bases from V and 1 base from J, leaving 10 bases between. In germline, CDR1 is SGHNT, CDR2 YYREEE (reference sequence). Here the CDR3 DNA reads TGTGCCAGCAGCTTGGAGACAGGCGTTAACTATGGCTACACCTTC. Translated: CASSLETGVNYGYTF.